The source of this TCR beta chain is a study of shared clonotypes between healthy human individuals. V lost 7 bases, J lost 2 bases, and 13 bases lay in between. The CDR3 totals 14 residues. CDR1 is MDHEN and CDR2 is SYDVKM in the germline V gene. In regard to this clone: Its specificity is unknown.

Findings and caveats of the study: Few donors restricted represented genetic and exposure-history diversity. With a handful of donors compared, around 5% of naive CD4 clonotypes were shared.

Once extracted for a subset, genomic DNA was divided evenly among several immunoSEQ plates. Sequenced by immunoSEQ multiplex PCR; TCRdb stores in-frame clones only, minus some. The table has 1.6 million or so clones, over 95% seen once. The V and J genes are TRBV28 and TRBJ2-3; D uncertain. Material for sequencing was naive CD4+ T cells sorted from blood. As to subset: CD45RA+ positively selected. The sequence derives from a man aged 25-40 years in good health. CDR3 sequence (DNA): TGTGCCAGCACTCCCTGGATGGTCACAGATACGCAGTATTTT. Protein sequence: CASTPWMVTDTQYF.